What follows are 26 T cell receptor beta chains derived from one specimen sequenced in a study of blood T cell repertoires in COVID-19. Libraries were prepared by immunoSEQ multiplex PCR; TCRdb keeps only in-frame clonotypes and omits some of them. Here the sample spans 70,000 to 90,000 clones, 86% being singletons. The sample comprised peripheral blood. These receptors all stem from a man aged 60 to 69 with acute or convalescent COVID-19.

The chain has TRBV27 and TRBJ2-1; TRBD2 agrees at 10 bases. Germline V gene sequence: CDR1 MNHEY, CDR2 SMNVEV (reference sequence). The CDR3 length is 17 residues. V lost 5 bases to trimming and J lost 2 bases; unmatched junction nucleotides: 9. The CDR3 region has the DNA TGTGCCAGCAGTCCTCAACGGACTAGCGGACCCTACAATGAGCAGTTCTTC. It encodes CASSPQRTSGPYNEQFF.

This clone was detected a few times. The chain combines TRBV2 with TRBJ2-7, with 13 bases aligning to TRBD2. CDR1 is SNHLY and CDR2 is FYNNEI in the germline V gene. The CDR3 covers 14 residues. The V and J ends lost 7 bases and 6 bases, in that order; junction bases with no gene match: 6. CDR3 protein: CASNGLAGVSEQYF. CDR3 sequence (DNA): TGTGCCAGCAACGGACTAGCGGGAGTCTCCGAGCAGTACTTC.

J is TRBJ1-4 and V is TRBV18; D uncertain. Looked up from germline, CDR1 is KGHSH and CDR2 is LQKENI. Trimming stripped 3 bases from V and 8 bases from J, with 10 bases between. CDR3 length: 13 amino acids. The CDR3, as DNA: TGTGCCAGCTCACCCGGACTTGGCGAAAAACTGTTTTTT. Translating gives CASSPGLGEKLFF.

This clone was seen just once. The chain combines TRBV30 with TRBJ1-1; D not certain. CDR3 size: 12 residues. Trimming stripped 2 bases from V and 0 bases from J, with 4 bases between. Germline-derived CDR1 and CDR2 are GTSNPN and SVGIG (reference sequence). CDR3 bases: TGTGCCTGGAGTCCTCTGAACACTGAAGCTTTCTTT. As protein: CAWSPLNTEAFF.

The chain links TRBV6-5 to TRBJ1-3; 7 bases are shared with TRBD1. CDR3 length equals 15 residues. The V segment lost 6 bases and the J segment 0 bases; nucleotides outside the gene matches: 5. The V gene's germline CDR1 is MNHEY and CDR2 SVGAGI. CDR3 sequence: CASSPGQSSGNTIYF. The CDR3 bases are TGTGCCAGCAGCCCGGGACAGAGCTCTGGAAACACCATATATTTT.

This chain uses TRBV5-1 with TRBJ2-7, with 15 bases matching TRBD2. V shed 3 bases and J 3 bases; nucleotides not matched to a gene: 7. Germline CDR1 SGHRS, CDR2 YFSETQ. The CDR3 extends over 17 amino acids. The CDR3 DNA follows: TGCGCCAGCAGCTCCGGGACTAGCGGGGGGTTAGGCTACGAGCAGTACTTC. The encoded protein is CASSSGTSGGLGYEQYF.

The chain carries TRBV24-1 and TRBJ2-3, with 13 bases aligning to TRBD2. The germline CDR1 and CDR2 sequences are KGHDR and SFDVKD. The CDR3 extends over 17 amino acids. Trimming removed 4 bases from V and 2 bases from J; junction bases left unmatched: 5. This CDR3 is CATSDRGLAGDTDTQYF. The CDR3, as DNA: TGTGCCACCAGTGACCGTGGACTAGCGGGAGACACAGATACGCAGTATTTT.

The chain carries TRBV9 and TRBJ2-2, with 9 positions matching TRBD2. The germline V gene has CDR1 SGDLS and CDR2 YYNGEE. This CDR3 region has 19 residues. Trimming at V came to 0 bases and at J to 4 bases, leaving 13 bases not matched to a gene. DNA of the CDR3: TGTGCCAGCAGCGTAGGTATTAGCGGGGGCCCTAAGAGCACCGGGGAGCTGTTTTTT. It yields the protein CASSVGISGGPKSTGELFF.

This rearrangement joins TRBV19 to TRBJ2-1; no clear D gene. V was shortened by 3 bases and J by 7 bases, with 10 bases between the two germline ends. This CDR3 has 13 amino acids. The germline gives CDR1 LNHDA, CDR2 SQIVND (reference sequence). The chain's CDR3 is CASSISGGNEQFF. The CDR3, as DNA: TGTGCCAGTAGTATTTCGGGTGGGAATGAGCAGTTCTTC.

The CDR3 DNA sequence: TGTGCCAGTACCCAGGGGGCTGGAGCTGGGGCCAACGTCCTGACTTTC. Amino acids: CASTQGAGAGANVLTF. The chain links TRBV19 to TRBJ2-6; 8 bases agree with TRBD1. CDR1 is LNHDA, CDR2 SQIVND, per germline (reference sequence). J gave up 2 bases and V 7 bases, and 7 bases lay outside the gene matches. The CDR3 loop spans 16 amino acids.

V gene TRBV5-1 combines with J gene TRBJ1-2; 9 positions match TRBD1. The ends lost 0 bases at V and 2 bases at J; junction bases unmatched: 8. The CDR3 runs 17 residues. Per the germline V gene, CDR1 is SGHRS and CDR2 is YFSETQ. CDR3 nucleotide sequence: TGCGCCAGCAGCTTGGGAGGGGGGACAGGGACAAACTATGGCTACACCTTC. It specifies CASSLGGGTGTNYGYTF.

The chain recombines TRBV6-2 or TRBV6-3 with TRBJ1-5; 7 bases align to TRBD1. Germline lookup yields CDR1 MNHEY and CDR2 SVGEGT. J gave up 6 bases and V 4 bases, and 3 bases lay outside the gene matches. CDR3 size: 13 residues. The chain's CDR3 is CASSSQGSQPQHF. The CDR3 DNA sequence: TGTGCCAGCAGTTCACAGGGGAGTCAGCCCCAGCATTTT.

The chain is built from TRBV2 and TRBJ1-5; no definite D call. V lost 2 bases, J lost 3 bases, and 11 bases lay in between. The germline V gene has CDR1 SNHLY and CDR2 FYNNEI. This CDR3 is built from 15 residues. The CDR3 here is CASSELAEFNQPQHF. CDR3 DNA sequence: TGTGCCAGCAGTGAATTAGCGGAATTCAATCAGCCCCAGCATTTT.

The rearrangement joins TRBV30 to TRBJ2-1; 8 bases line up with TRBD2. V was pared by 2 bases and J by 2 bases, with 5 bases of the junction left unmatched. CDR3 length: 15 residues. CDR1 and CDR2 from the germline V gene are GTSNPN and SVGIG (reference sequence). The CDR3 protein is CAWSLDSGTYNEQFF. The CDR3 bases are TGTGCCTGGAGTTTGGATAGCGGGACCTACAATGAGCAGTTCTTC. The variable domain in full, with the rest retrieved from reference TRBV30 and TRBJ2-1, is SQTIHQWPATLVQPVGSPLSLECTVEGTSNPNLYWYRQAAGRGLQLLFYSVGIGQISSEVPQNLSASRPQDRQFILSSKKLLLSDSGFYLCAWSLDSGTYNEQFFGPGTRLTVL.

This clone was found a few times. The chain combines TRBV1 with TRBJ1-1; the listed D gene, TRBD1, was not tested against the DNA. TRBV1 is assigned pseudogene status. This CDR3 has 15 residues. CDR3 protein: CTSSQEGQENTEAFF. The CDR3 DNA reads TGCACCAGCAGCCAAGAGGGCCAGGAGAACACTGAAGCTTTCTTT.

The CDR3 nucleotides read TGTGCCAGCAGCTTAGATCAGGGACAGTTCTTACTCGTGGGGACGCAGTATTTT. Translation gives CASSLDQGQFLLVGTQYF. The chain is built from TRBV11-2 and TRBJ2-3, with TRBD1 matching 7 bases. CDR1 is SGHAT, CDR2 FQNNGV, per germline. The length of the CDR3 is 18 residues. The junction had 18 bases not matched to a gene; V was cut back by 0 bases and J by 9 bases.

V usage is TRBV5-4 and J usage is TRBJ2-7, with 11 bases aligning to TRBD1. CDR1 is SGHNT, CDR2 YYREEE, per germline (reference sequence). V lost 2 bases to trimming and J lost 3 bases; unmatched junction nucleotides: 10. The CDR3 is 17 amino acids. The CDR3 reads CASSFLLTGTGGYEQYF. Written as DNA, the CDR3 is TGTGCCAGCAGCTTTCTGCTTACTGGGACAGGGGGCTACGAGCAGTACTTC.

CDR3 loop: CASSPGYNEQFF. CDR3 DNA: TGTGCCAGCAGCCCGGGGTACAATGAGCAGTTCTTC. The rearrangement uses TRBV6-5 and TRBJ2-1; weak D call: TRBD2 (5 bases). This CDR3 contains 12 residues. Germline V gene lookup returns CDR1 MNHEY and CDR2 SVGAGI. With 6 bases removed from V and 4 bases from J, the gap between germline ends came to 7 bases.

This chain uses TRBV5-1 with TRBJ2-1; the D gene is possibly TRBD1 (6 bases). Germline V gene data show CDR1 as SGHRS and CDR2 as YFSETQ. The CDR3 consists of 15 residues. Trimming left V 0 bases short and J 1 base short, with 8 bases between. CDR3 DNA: TGCGCCAGCAGCTTGGTTCAGGGGTCCTACAATGAGCAGTTCTTC. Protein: CASSLVQGSYNEQFF. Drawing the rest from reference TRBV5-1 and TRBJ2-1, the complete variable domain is KAGVTQTPRYLIKTRGQQVTLSCSPISGHRSVSWYQQTPGQGLQFLFEYFSETQRNKGNFPGRFSGRQFSNSRSEMNVSTLELGDSALYLCASSLVQGSYNEQFFGPGTRLTVL.

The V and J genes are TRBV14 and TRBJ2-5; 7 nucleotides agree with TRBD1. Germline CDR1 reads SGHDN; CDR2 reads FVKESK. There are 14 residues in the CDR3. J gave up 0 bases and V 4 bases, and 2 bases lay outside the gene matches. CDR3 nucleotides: TGTGCCAGCAGCCGACAGGGTAACCAAGAGACCCAGTACTTC. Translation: CASSRQGNQETQYF.

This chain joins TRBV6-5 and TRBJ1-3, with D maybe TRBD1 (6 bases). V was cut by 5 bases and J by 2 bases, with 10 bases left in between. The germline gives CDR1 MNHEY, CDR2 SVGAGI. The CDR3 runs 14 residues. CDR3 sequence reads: CASSRQAAGNTIYF. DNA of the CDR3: TGTGCCAGCAGTCGACAGGCTGCTGGAAACACCATATATTTT.

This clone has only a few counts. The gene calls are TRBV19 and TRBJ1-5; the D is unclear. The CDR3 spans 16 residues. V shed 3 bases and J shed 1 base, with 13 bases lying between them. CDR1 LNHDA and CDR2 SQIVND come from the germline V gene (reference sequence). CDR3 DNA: TGTGCCAGTAGTATTGAGGGCGCCGTAAGCAATCAGCCCCAGCATTTT. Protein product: CASSIEGAVSNQPQHF.

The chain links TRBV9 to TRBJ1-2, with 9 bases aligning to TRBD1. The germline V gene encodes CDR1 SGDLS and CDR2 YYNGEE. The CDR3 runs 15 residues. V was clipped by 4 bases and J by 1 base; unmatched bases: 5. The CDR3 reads CASSLRDRDNYGYTF. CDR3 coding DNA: TGTGCCAGCAGCCTCCGGGACAGGGATAACTATGGCTACACCTTC.

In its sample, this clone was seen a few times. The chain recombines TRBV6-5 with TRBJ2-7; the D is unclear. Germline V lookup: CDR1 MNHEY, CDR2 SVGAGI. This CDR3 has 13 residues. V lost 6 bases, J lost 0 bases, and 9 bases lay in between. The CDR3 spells CASRYRYSYEQYF. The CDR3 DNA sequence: TGTGCCAGCAGGTATAGATACTCCTACGAGCAGTACTTC.

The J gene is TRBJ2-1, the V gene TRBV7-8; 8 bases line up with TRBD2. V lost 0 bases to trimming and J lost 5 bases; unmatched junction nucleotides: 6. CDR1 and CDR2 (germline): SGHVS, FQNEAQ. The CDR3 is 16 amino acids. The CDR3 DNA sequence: TGTGCCAGCAGCTTAGCGGGAGCGGGGGTTAACAATGAGCAGTTCTTC. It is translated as CASSLAGAGVNNEQFF.

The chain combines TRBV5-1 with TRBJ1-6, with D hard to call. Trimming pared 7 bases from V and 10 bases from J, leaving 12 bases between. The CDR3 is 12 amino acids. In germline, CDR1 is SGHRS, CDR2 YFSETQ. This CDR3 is CASSEFGSPLHF. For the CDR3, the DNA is TGCGCCAGCTCGGAGTTTGGGTCACCCCTCCACTTT.